The sequence of this T cell receptor (beta chain) was determined in a study of blood T cell repertoires in COVID-19. Study in general: T cells, B-cell-depleted T cells, or PBMCs supplied cDNA or gDNA.

This CDR3 is built from 16 residues. V lost 0 bases, J lost 3 bases, and 5 bases stayed unmatched. Germline V lookup: CDR1 SGHVS, CDR2 FQNEAQ. Source study methods: Quantification of nucleated cells was approximated via reference gene primer amplification. The assay was immunoSEQ multiplex PCR, and TCRdb's table has in-frame clones only and misses some. D and trimming come from the DNA, and the V and J calls and clone size come from that table. The sample holds around 250,000 clones; 83% are singletons and the top ten take approximately 9%. The receptor was isolated from a man aged 35 to 55 with active or convalescent COVID-19. Sequences were obtained from peripheral blood. The chain links TRBV7-8 to TRBJ1-1; 9 bases align to TRBD1. Here the CDR3 reads CASSLAHRTGDTEAFF. The CDR3 coding sequence is TGTGCCAGCAGCTTAGCGCATAGGACAGGGGACACTGAAGCTTTCTTT.